Each of the 20 T cell receptor beta chains below was sequenced from the same sample in a study of PD-L1 blockade in urothelial cancer. Repertoires were generated with immunoSEQ multiplex PCR, while TCRdb's copy carries only in-frame clones and drops some. Here the sample spans about 51,000 clones, 88% being singletons. Time point described: peripheral blood 6 weeks after treatment start. Sequencing used PBMCs, obtained around atezolizumab (anti-PD-L1) treatment. These receptors came from a man between 60 and 75 years old with urothelial cancer.

This clone has just a few counts. J is TRBJ2-5 and V is TRBV9, with 9 bases lining up with TRBD2. V trimming: 4 bases; J trimming: 4 bases; junction bases outside the gene matches: 5. The CDR3 has 14 residues. CDR1 and CDR2 (germline): SGDLS, YYNGEE. The CDR3 spells CASSPGTSSETQYF. The CDR3, as DNA: TGTGCCAGCAGCCCGGGGACTAGCTCAGAGACCCAGTACTTC.

This sequence joins TRBV6-1 and TRBJ1-4; maybe TRBD1 (5 bases). With 5 bases removed from V and 6 bases from J, the gap between germline ends came to 10 bases. The germline V gene has CDR1 MNHNS and CDR2 SASEGT. CDR3 length: 13 amino acids. CDR3 region: CASSSGGDEKLFF. The CDR3 coding sequence is TGTGCCAGCAGTTCCGGGGGGGATGAAAAACTGTTTTTT.

Only a few counts were recorded for this clone. The chain carries TRBV25-1 and TRBJ2-3; a possible D gene is TRBD1 (6 bases). Per germline, CDR1 MGHDK and CDR2 SYGVNS. Trimming took off 3 bases at V and 4 bases at J, with 14 bases between the two ends. The CDR3 spans 15 residues. Here the CDR3 reads CASSDHRVGADTQYF. CDR3 DNA: TGTGCCAGCAGTGACCACAGGGTTGGAGCAGATACGCAGTATTTT.

This CDR3 is CASSLTRGGSYNEQFF. The CDR3 DNA reads TGCGCCAGCAGCCTAACCCGGGGGGGCTCCTACAATGAGCAGTTCTTC. The V and J genes are TRBV5-1 and TRBJ2-1, with 8 bases that match TRBD2. CDR3 length equals 16 residues. Trimming at V came to 4 bases and at J to 0 bases, leaving 6 bases not matched to a gene. In germline, CDR1 is SGHRS, CDR2 YFSETQ. Full variable domain (rest looked up from reference TRBV5-1 and TRBJ2-1): KAGVTQTPRYLIKTRGQQVTLSCSPISGHRSVSWYQQTPGQGLQFLFEYFSETQRNKGNFPGRFSGRQFSNSRSEMNVSTLELGDSALYLCASSLTRGGSYNEQFFGPGTRLTVL.

The CDR3 is CASSQTRGKDEQYF. The CDR3 DNA follows: TGTGCCAGCTCACAGACGCGGGGGAAGGACGAGCAGTACTTC. V is TRBV18 and J is TRBJ2-7; 7 positions agree with TRBD2. Germline trimming cut 4 bases from V and 5 bases from J; bases unmatched to any gene: 8. Per germline, CDR1 KGHSH and CDR2 LQKENI. The CDR3 has 14 amino acids.

This chain links TRBV11-2 with TRBJ1-5; tentative D call: TRBD1 (6 bases). The CDR3 spans 16 residues. V dropped 2 bases and J dropped 4 bases, with 15 bases sitting between them. Germline values: CDR1 SGHAT, CDR2 FQNNGV. The CDR3 is CASSLSGGQPNQPQHF. The CDR3, as DNA: TGTGCCAGCAGCTTATCTGGGGGACAACCTAATCAGCCCCAGCATTTT.

The chain employs TRBV28 and TRBJ2-5; 7 nucleotides line up with TRBD1. CDR1 MDHEN and CDR2 SYDVKM come from the germline V gene. This CDR3 region has 12 residues. J was trimmed by 2 bases and V by 8 bases; bases with no gene match: 2. CDR3 sequence reads: CASGDRQETQYF. The DNA for the CDR3 is TGTGCCAGCGGGGACAGACAAGAGACCCAGTACTTC.

The chain recombines TRBV6-5 with TRBJ2-2; D is ambiguous. This CDR3 contains 15 residues. The germline gives CDR1 MNHEY, CDR2 SVGAGI. Deletions cut 0 bases from V and 4 bases from J, with 9 bases between. The CDR3 DNA reads TGTGCCAGCAGTTACTCTACGGTACTCACCGGGGAGCTGTTTTTT. This codes for CASSYSTVLTGELFF.

V gene TRBV2 combines with J gene TRBJ2-7, with TRBD2 matching over 9 bases. Germline V CDR1 and CDR2: SNHLY, FYNNEI. V shed 6 bases, J shed 1 base, and the junction held 10 bases outside the gene matches. The CDR3 totals 16 residues. CDR3 nucleotides: TGTGCCAGCAGCCCCGAGAGCCTAGCGGGGTCCTACGAGCAGTACTTC. It yields the protein CASSPESLAGSYEQYF. The full variable domain, its missing parts supplied by reference TRBV2 and TRBJ2-7, is EPEVTQTPSHQVTQMGQEVILRCVPISNHLYFYWYRQILGQKVEFLVSFYNNEISEKSEIFDDQFSVERPDGSNFTLKIRSTKLEDSAMYFCASSPESLAGSYEQYFGPGTRLTVT.

This clone came up a few times. The V gene is TRBV13, the J gene TRBJ2-7; 10 bases align to TRBD1. J was trimmed by 5 bases and V by 5 bases; bases with no gene match: 3. Germline V CDR1 and CDR2: PRHDT, FYEKMQ (reference sequence). This CDR3 spans 13 amino acids. The DNA for the CDR3 is TGTGCCAGCAGCGTAGACAGGGGGCACGAGCAGTACTTC. This sequence encodes CASSVDRGHEQYF.

This rearrangement joins TRBV2 to TRBJ2-2, with TRBD2 identical over 9 bases. CDR3 length: 15 amino acids. Germline V gene lookup returns CDR1 SNHLY and CDR2 FYNNEI. V was pared by 2 bases and J by 7 bases, with 5 bases of the junction left unmatched. The CDR3 DNA sequence: TGTGCCAGCAGTGAAAGCGGGGGGCCCGGCGGGGAGCTGTTTTTT. Protein product: CASSESGGPGGELFF.

This sequence joins TRBV7-6 and TRBJ2-2; TRBD1 might be the D (6 bases). This CDR3 region has 16 residues. V lost 5 bases and J lost 2, with 15 bases in between. Looked up from germline, CDR1 is SGHVS and CDR2 is FNYEAQ. The CDR3 DNA follows: TGTGCCAGCAGCCCCGGGACAAGGGCAAACACCGGGGAGCTGTTTTTT. Translation: CASSPGTRANTGELFF.

The J gene is TRBJ2-2, the V gene TRBV29-1, with D maybe TRBD2 (6 bases). Germline V gene data show CDR1 as SQVTM and CDR2 as ANQGSEA. Deletions cut 3 bases from V and 4 bases from J, with 18 bases between. The length of the CDR3 is 16 residues. This chain's CDR3 is CSVEKGRGVGTGELFF. The CDR3 region has the DNA TGCAGCGTTGAGAAGGGGCGGGGCGTGGGCACCGGGGAGCTGTTTTTT.

The chain combines TRBV27 with TRBJ2-3; D gene unclear. This CDR3 contains 13 residues. Germline V gene lookup returns CDR1 MNHEY and CDR2 SMNVEV (reference sequence). Trimming stripped 5 bases from V and 6 bases from J, with 12 bases between. The CDR3 region has the DNA TGTGCCAGCAGTAGAGTAGAGTTTGATACGCAGTATTTT. Protein sequence: CASSRVEFDTQYF.

The rearrangement links TRBV19 to TRBJ2-2, with 10 nucleotides matching TRBD1. The CDR3 is 16 residues long. Trimming removed 7 bases from V and 5 bases from J; junction bases left unmatched: 10. Germline V lookup: CDR1 LNHDA, CDR2 SQIVND (reference sequence). Here the CDR3 DNA reads TGTGCCAGTACCCCTAGACAGGGGGCGGGGACCGGGGAGCTGTTTTTT. It translates to CASTPRQGAGTGELFF.

The chain combines TRBV30 with TRBJ1-3, with 9 bases matching TRBD1. Germline V gene sequence: CDR1 GTSNPN, CDR2 SVGIG (reference sequence). This CDR3 has 15 residues. With 6 bases clipped from V and 3 bases from J, the junction kept 9 bases outside the gene matches. The CDR3, as DNA: TGTGCCTGTTCTCCGGGACAGGGTAATGGAAACACCATATATTTT. Translating gives CACSPGQGNGNTIYF.

The J gene is TRBJ2-1, the V gene TRBV7-6; D is possibly TRBD2 (5 bases). The length of the CDR3 is 13 residues. Germline loops: CDR1 SGHVS, CDR2 FNYEAQ. V gave up 2 bases and J gave up 8 bases, with 10 bases separating them. The CDR3 is CASSLSGPHEQFF. CDR3 nucleotides: TGTGCCAGCAGCTTAAGCGGACCCCATGAGCAGTTCTTC.

This clone was found a few times. The V call is TRBV19, the J call TRBJ1-1, with 7 bases matching TRBD1. The CDR3 extends over 15 amino acids. Germline V gives CDR1 LNHDA, CDR2 SQIVND (reference sequence). The V and J ends lost 4 bases and 2 bases, in that order; junction bases with no gene match: 7. CDR3 DNA sequence: TGTGCCAGTAGTACCCGGACAGGATCAAACACTGAAGCTTTCTTT. It encodes CASSTRTGSNTEAFF.

The J gene is TRBJ2-1, the V gene TRBV6-5, with 9 bases matching TRBD1. The CDR3 has 15 residues. The V gene's germline CDR1 is MNHEY and CDR2 SVGAGI. Losses at the gene ends were 7 bases for V and 9 bases for J; bases not matched to a gene: 13. In nucleotides, the CDR3 is TGTGCCAGCACCCCGGGACAGGGAAGAAGAGTTGAGCAGTTCTTC. It yields the protein CASTPGQGRRVEQFF.

This clone has just a few counts. The chain couples TRBV19 to TRBJ1-5; weak D call: TRBD1 (5 bases). Germline assignment: CDR1 LNHDA and CDR2 SQIVND (reference sequence). V was pared by 10 bases and J by 5 bases, with 15 bases between. The CDR3 has 13 amino acids. The CDR3 here is CATGSQGYQPQHF. In DNA form, the CDR3 reads TGTGCCACCGGCAGCCAGGGATATCAGCCCCAGCATTTT.